This T cell receptor (beta chain) was sequenced during a study of cytomegalovirus exposure and HLA in healthy donors. This clone was seen a few times. Its target is unknown. Trimming took 2 bases from V and 1 from J, leaving 17 bases between them. The CDR3 is 17 residues long. Study outcomes and limitations: In a later analysis, V- and J-gene trimming of beta chains associated with a DCLRE1C missense variant, replicated independently. By a later analysis, the bulk of CMV-associated TCR beta chains appeared HLA-restricted.

PCR employed 60 Vbeta and 13 Jbeta primers. Profiled with immunoSEQ multiplex PCR; TCRdb holds only in-frame clones, not every one. Among 180,000 or so clones listed, about 10% were seen once. The sequence was obtained from a woman in her twenties or thirties in good health and CMV-seropositive. The sample taken for sequencing was PBMCs. V is TRBV23-1 and J is TRBJ1-1; D is unclear. TRBV23-1 qualifies as an ORF whose function is uncertain. The CDR3 DNA is TGCGCCAGCAGTCAACCTATTAGGCCCCGGGGGAACACTGAAGCTTTCTTT. Translation gives CASSQPIRPRGNTEAFF.